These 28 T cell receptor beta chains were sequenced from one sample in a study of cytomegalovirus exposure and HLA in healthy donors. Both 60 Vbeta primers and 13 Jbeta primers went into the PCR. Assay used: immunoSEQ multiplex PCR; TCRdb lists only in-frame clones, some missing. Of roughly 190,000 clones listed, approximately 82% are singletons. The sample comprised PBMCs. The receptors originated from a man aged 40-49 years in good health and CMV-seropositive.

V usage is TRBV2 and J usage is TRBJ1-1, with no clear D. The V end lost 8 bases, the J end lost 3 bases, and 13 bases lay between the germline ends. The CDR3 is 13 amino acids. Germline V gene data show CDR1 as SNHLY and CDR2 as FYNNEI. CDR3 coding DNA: TGTGCCAGCTGCGTGGGGAGGGACACTGAAGCTTTCTTT. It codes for CASCVGRDTEAFF. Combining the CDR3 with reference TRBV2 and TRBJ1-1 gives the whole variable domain EPEVTQTPSHQVTQMGQEVILRCVPISNHLYFYWYRQILGQKVEFLVSFYNNEISEKSEIFDDQFSVERPDGSNFTLKIRSTKLEDSAMYFCASCVGRDTEAFFGQGTRLTVV.

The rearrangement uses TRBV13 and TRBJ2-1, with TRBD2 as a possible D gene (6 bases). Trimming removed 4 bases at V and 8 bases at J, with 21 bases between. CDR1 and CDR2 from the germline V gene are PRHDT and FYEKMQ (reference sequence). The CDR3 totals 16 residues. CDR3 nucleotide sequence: TGTGCCAGCAGCTCCCTAACTACTTCACGCGGGGATGAGCAGTTCTTC. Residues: CASSSLTTSRGDEQFF.

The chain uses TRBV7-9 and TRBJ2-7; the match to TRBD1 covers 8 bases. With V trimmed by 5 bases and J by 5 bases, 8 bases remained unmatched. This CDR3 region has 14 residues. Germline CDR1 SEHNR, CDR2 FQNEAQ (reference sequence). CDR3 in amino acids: CASSNQLTGDEQYF. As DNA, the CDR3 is TGTGCCAGCAGCAACCAACTGACAGGGGACGAGCAGTACTTC.

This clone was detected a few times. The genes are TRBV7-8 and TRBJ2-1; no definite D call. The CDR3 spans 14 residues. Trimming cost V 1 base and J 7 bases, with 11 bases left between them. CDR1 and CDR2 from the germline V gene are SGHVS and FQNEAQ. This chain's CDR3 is CASSLERSPNEQFF. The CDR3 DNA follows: TGTGCCAGCAGCTTAGAAAGGAGCCCAAATGAGCAGTTCTTC.

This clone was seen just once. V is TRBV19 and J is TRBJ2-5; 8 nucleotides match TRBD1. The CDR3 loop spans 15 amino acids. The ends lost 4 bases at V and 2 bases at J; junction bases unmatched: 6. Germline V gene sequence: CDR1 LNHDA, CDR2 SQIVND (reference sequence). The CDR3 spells CASSTLDRVQETQYF. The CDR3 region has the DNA TGTGCCAGTAGTACCCTGGACAGGGTTCAAGAGACCCAGTACTTC.

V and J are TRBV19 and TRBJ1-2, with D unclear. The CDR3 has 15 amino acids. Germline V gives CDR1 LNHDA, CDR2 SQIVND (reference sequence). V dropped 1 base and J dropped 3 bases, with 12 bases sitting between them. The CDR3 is CASSIVAGKDYGYTF. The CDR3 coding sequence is TGTGCCAGTAGTATAGTGGCGGGGAAGGACTATGGCTACACCTTC.

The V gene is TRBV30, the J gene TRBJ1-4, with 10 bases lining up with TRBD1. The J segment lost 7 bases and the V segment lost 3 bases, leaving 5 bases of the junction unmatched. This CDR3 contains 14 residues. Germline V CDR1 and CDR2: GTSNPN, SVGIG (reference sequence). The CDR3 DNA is TGTGCCTGGAGATCGGGACAGGGGTCTGAAAAACTGTTTTTT. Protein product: CAWRSGQGSEKLFF.

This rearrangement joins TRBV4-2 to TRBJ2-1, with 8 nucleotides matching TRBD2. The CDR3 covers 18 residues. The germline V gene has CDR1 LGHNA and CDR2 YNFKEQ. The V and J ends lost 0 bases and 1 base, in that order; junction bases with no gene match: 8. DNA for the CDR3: TGTGCCAGCAGCCAAGAAGGCCCGACTAGCGTATCCTACAATGAGCAGTTCTTC. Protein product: CASSQEGPTSVSYNEQFF.

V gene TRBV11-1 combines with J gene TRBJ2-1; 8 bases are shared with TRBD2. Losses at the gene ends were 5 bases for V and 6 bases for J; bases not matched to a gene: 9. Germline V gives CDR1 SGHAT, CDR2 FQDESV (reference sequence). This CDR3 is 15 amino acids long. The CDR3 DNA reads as TGTGCCAGCAGCCTCCTGATTAGCGGGGTCAATGAGCAGTTCTTC. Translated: CASSLLISGVNEQFF.

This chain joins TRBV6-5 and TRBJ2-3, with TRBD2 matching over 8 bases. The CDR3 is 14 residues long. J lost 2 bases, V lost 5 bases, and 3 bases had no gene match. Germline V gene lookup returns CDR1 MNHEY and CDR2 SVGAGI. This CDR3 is CASSETSVTDTQYF. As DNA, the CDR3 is TGTGCCAGCAGTGAGACTAGCGTCACAGATACGCAGTATTTT.

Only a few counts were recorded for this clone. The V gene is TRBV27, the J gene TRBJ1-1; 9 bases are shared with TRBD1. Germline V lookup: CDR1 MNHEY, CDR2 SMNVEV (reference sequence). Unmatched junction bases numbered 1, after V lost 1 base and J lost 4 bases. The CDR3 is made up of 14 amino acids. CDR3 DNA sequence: TGTGCCAGCAGTTTATTACAGGGGGCCACTGAAGCTTTCTTT. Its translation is CASSLLQGATEAFF.

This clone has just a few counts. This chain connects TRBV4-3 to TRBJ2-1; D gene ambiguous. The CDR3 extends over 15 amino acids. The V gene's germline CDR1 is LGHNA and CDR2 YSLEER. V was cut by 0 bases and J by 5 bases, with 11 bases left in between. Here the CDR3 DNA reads TGCGCCAGCAGCCAAGACTGGCGGAATGACAATGAGCAGTTCTTC. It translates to CASSQDWRNDNEQFF.

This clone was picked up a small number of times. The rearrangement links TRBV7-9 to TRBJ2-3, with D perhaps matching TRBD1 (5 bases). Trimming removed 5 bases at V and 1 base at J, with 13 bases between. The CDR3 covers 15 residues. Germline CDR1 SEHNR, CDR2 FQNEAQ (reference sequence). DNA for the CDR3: TGTGCCAGCAGCCCCCGTGGGGCGGGCACAGATACGCAGTATTTT. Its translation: CASSPRGAGTDTQYF.

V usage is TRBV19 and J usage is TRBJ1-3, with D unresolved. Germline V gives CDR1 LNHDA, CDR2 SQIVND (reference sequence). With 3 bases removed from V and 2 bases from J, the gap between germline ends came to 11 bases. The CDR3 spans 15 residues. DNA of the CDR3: TGTGCCAGTAGTATTGGCGGACTCCCTGGAAACACCATATATTTT. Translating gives CASSIGGLPGNTIYF.

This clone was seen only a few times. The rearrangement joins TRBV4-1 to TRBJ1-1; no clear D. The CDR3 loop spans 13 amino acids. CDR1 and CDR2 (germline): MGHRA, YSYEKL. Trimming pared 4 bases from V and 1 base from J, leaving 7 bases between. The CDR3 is CASSPRQNTEAFF. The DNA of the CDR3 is TGCGCCAGCAGCCCGAGACAGAACACTGAAGCTTTCTTT.

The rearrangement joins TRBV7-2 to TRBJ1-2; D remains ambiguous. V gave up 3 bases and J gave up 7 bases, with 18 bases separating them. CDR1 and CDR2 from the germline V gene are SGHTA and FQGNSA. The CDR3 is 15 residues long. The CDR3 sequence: CASSFAGSTIGGYTF. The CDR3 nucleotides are TGTGCCAGCAGCTTCGCCGGGTCTACGATTGGTGGCTACACCTTC.

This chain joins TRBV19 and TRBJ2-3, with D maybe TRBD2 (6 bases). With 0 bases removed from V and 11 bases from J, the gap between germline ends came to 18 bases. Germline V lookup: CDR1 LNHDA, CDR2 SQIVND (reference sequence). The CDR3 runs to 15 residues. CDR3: CASSIDGDRKEGQYF. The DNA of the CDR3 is TGTGCCAGTAGTATAGATGGGGATAGGAAGGAGGGGCAGTATTTT.

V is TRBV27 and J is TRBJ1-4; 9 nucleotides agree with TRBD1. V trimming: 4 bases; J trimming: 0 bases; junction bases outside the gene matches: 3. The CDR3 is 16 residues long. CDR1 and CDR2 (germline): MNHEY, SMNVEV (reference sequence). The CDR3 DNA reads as TGTGCCAGCAGTTCGGGACAGGGAACAACTAATGAAAAACTGTTTTTT. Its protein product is CASSSGQGTTNEKLFF.

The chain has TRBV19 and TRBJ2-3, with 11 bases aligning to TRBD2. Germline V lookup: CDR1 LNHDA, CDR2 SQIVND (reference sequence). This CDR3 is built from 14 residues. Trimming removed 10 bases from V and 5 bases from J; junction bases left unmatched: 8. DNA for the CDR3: TGTGCCACTTCCACCGGACTAGCGGGAGATACGCAGTATTTT. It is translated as CATSTGLAGDTQYF.

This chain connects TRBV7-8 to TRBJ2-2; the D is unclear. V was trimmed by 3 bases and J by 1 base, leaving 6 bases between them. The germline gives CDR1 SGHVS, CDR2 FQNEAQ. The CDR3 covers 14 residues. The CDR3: CASSFLRNTGELFF. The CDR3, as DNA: TGTGCCAGCAGCTTTCTGAGGAACACCGGGGAGCTGTTTTTT. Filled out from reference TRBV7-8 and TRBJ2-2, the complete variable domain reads GAGVSQSPRYKVAKRGQDVALRCDPISGHVSLFWYQQALGQGPEFLTYFQNEAQLDKSGLPSDRFFAERPEGSVSTLKIQRTQQEDSAVYLCASSFLRNTGELFFGEGSRLTVL.

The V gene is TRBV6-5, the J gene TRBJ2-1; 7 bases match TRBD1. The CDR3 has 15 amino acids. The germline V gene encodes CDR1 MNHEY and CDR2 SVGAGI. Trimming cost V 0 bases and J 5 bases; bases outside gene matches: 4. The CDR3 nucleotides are TGTGCCAGCAGTTACTCGAGACAGGGCCACAATGAGCAGTTCTTC. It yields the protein CASSYSRQGHNEQFF.

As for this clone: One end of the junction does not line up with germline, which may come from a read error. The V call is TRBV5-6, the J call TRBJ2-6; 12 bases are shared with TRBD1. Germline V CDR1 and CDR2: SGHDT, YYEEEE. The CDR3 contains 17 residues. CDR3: CASSLGQGATGANGLTF. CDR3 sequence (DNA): TGTGCCAGCAGCCTGGGACAGGGGGCGACTGGGGCCAACGGCCTGACTTTC.

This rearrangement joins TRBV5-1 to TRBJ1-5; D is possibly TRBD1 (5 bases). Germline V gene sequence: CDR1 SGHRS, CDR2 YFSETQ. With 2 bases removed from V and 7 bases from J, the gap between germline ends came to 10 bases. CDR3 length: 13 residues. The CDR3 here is CASSFSGDQPQHF. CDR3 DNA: TGCGCCAGCAGCTTCTCGGGGGACCAGCCCCAGCATTTT.

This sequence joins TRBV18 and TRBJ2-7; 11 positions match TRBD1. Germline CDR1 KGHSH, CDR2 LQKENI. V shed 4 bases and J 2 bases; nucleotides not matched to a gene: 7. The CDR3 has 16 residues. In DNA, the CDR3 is TGTGCCAGCTCACGAGACCCGGGACAGGGGGCCTACGAGCAGTACTTC. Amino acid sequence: CASSRDPGQGAYEQYF.

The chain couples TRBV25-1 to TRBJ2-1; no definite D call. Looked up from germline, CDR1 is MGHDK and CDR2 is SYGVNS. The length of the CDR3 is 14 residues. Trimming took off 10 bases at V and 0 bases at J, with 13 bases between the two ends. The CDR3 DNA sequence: TGTGCCACACAACAGACGAGCTCCTACAATGAGCAGTTCTTC. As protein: CATQQTSSYNEQFF.

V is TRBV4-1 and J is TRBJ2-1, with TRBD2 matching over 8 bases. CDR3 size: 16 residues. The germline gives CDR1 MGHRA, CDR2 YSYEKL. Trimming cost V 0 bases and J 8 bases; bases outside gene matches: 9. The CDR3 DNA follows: TGCGCCAGCAGCCAAGATTCGAGGACTAGCTGGGATGAGCAGTTCTTC. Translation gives CASSQDSRTSWDEQFF.

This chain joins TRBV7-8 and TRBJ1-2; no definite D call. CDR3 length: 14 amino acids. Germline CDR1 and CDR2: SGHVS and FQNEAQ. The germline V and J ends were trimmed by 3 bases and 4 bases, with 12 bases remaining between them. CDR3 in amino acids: CASSFAGESYGYTF. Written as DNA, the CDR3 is TGTGCCAGCAGCTTCGCGGGAGAGAGCTATGGCTACACCTTC.

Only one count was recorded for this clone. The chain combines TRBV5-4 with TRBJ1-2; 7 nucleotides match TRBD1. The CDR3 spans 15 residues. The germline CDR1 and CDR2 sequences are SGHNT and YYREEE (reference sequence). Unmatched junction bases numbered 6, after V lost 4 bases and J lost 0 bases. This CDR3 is CASSPDRFANYGYTF. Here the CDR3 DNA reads TGTGCCAGCAGCCCGGACAGGTTCGCTAACTATGGCTACACCTTC.